This T cell receptor beta chain appears in the sequencing data of a study of blood T cell repertoires in COVID-19. CDR1 is KGHSH and CDR2 is LQKENI in the germline V gene. The V end lost 3 bases, the J end lost 10 bases, and 15 bases lay between the germline ends. The length of the CDR3 is 13 residues. TCRdb's table, derived via immunoSEQ multiplex PCR, lists solely in-frame clones and lacks some. The top ten hold just under 45% of the sample, which has tens of thousands of clones, about 86% seen once. The source of this sequence is an elderly woman with active or convalescent COVID-19. Sequenced material: peripheral blood. The J gene is TRBJ2-5, the V gene TRBV18; the D gene is possibly TRBD2 (5 bases). The CDR3 loop reads CASSPGTLRDQYF. Here the CDR3 DNA reads TGTGCCAGCTCACCCGGCACATTACGGGACCAGTACTTC.